The entry below describes one TCR beta chain. Generated by immunoSEQ multiplex PCR, the TCRdb table keeps only in-frame clones and is missing some. The data contain around 84,000 clones, 92% of them singletons. The source of the sample is a study of OX40 agonist ivuxolimab in advanced cancers. Germline CDR1 is SGHDT and CDR2 is YYEEEE. CDR3 length equals 17 residues. The ends were cut back, 2 bases at V and 4 bases at J, with 20 bases in the middle. The chain has TRBV5-6 and TRBJ2-3, with D uncertain. Sequences were derived from CD4+ or CD8+ T cells sorted from blood, sampled in a trial of the OX40 agonist ivuxolimab. The origin of this receptor is an adult with an advanced solid tumor such as melanoma, head and neck, liver or kidney cancer. CDR3 amino acids: CASSFGQTKSRADTQYF. The DNA of the CDR3 is TGTGCCAGCAGCTTCGGGCAGACCAAATCTCGCGCAGATACGCAGTATTTT.